The 18 T cell receptor beta chains reported below all come from one sample, sequenced in a study of T cells after yellow fever vaccination. TCRdb itself ran the 5' RACE reads through MiXCR, one entry per CDR3 protein. The sample records 250,000 to 350,000 distinct CDR3 sequences, 6.8% being singletons. The starting material was PBMCs, obtained about 41 days after the first yellow fever vaccination. Every receptor here comes from a young man who received the YFV17D yellow fever vaccine.

This clonotype was counted only a few times. J is TRBJ2-1 and V is TRBV20-1; no clear D. The V gene lost 2 bases and the J gene lost 2 bases, with 13 bases spanning the gap. The CDR3 covers 15 residues. The germline V gene has CDR1 DFQATT and CDR2 SNEGSKA (reference sequence). CDR3 nucleotide sequence: TGCAGTGCTAGAAAAGATAACTCCCCCTACAATGAGCAGTTCTTC. Its protein product is CSARKDNSPYNEQFF.

This clonotype was counted a few times. The chain has TRBV5-6 and TRBJ2-7; either TRBD1 or TRBD2 may fit D (5 bases each). CDR1 and CDR2 from the germline V gene are SGHDT and YYEEEE. The V gene lost 4 bases and the J gene lost 4 bases, with 18 bases spanning the gap. This CDR3 spans 15 amino acids. CDR3 protein: CASSQYGGNRYEQYV. CDR3 nucleotide sequence: TGTGCCAGCAGCCAGTATGGGGGAAACCGATACGAGCAGTACGTC.

The rearrangement links TRBV14 to TRBJ2-1, with 9 bases identical to TRBD2. The CDR3 has 19 residues. From germline, CDR1 is SGHDN and CDR2 FVKESK. J gave up 3 bases and V 4 bases, and 16 bases lay outside the gene matches. CDR3 sequence: CASSPTPGLAIAFYNEQFF. CDR3 nucleotide sequence: TGTGCCAGCAGCCCGACCCCGGGACTAGCAATCGCGTTCTACAATGAGCAGTTCTTC.

In this sample, this clonotype turned up many times. The chain joins TRBV7-4 to TRBJ1-1; D remains ambiguous. The germline V gene encodes CDR1 SGHVT and CDR2 SQSDAQ. V was trimmed by 9 bases and J by 4 bases, leaving 18 bases between them. The CDR3 extends over 14 amino acids. The CDR3 DNA is TGTGCCAGTATGTCCACGAGGGTGAGCACTGAAGCTTTCTTT. Amino acid sequence: CASMSTRVSTEAFF.

This clonotype was detected a few times. The chain couples TRBV9 to TRBJ2-3, with a weak D call TRBD2 (5 bases). Germline values: CDR1 SGDLS, CDR2 YYNGEE. This CDR3 is 14 amino acids long. The V end was cut by 4 bases, the J end by 6 bases, with 15 bases between. In DNA form, the CDR3 reads TGTGCCAGCAGCCCGACGGGATCCGGGGATACGCAGTATTTT. Translation gives CASSPTGSGDTQYF.

This clonotype came up a few times. The chain has TRBV20-1 and TRBJ2-1, with 14 bases matching TRBD2. The CDR3 is made up of 15 amino acids. Germline trimming cut 5 bases from V and 12 bases from J; bases unmatched to any gene: 12. CDR1 DFQATT and CDR2 SNEGSKA come from the germline V gene (reference sequence). CDR3 residues: CSADTGTSGGIGQFF. CDR3 DNA: TGCAGTGCTGACACCGGGACTAGCGGGGGAATTGGGCAGTTCTTC.

This clonotype was found many times. The J gene is TRBJ2-1, the V gene TRBV18; 9 bases align to TRBD1. V shed 3 bases and J 4 bases; nucleotides not matched to a gene: 1. Germline V lookup: CDR1 KGHSH, CDR2 LQKENI. The CDR3 is made up of 14 amino acids. CDR3 nucleotide sequence: TGTGCCAGCTCACCCGGACAGGGGTACAATGAGCAGTTCTTC. Translated, it gives CASSPGQGYNEQFF. Full variable domain (outside the CDR3, taken from reference TRBV18 and TRBJ2-1): NAGVMQNPRHLVRRRGQEARLRCSPMKGHSHVYWYRQLPEEGLKFMVYLQKENIIDESGMPKERFSAEFPKEGPSILRIQQVVRGDSAAYFCASSPGQGYNEQFFGPGTRLTVL.

The chain links TRBV7-9 to TRBJ1-1; D gene uncertain. Germline-derived CDR1 and CDR2 are SEHNR and FQNEAQ (reference sequence). This CDR3 has 11 residues. V lost 6 bases and J 5 bases, leaving 7 bases between the germline ends. The chain's CDR3 is CASRDWTEAFF. The CDR3 bases are TGTGCCAGCAGGGACTGGACTGAAGCTTTCTTT.

This clonotype came up many times. This chain connects TRBV20-1 to TRBJ2-5, with TRBD1 identical over 8 bases. CDR3 length: 15 residues. Germline-derived CDR1 and CDR2 are DFQATT and SNEGSKA (reference sequence). Losses at the gene ends were 0 bases for V and 2 bases for J; bases not matched to a gene: 5. In nucleotides, the CDR3 is TGCAGTGCTAGAGACCGTCGGACAGGGCAAGAGACCCAGTACTTC. Protein product: CSARDRRTGQETQYF.

The rearrangement links TRBV4-3 to TRBJ1-2, with a possible D match to TRBD1 (5 bases). V gave up 2 bases and J gave up 3 bases, with 16 bases separating them. The CDR3 runs 16 residues. Germline lookup yields CDR1 LGHNA and CDR2 YSLEER. The CDR3 sequence is CASSQSLGAGDYGYTF. For the CDR3, the DNA is TGCGCCAGCAGCCAATCCTTAGGGGCCGGGGACTATGGCTACACCTTC.

The table lists this clonotype with a few counts. J is TRBJ1-4 and V is TRBV5-1; 7 bases line up with TRBD1. Germline trimming cut 4 bases from V and 1 base from J; bases unmatched to any gene: 4. CDR3 length equals 15 residues. Germline V gives CDR1 SGHRS, CDR2 YFSETQ. The CDR3 sequence is CASSNTGVTNEKLFF. As DNA, the CDR3 is TGCGCCAGCAGCAATACAGGGGTAACTAATGAAAAACTGTTTTTT.

The genes are TRBV10-3 and TRBJ2-7, with D perhaps assigned TRBD1 or TRBD2 (5 bases each). CDR3 length: 14 amino acids. V shed 2 bases and J shed 4 bases, with 12 bases lying between them. Germline-derived CDR1 and CDR2 are ENHRY and SYGVKD. The CDR3 sequence is CAISERGAGYEQYV. For the CDR3, the DNA is TGTGCCATCAGTGAGAGGGGCGCGGGTTACGAGCAGTACGTC.

This clonotype has just a few counts. The chain employs TRBV7-6 and TRBJ2-7, with 7 positions matching TRBD1. The CDR3 spans 19 residues. With 5 bases clipped from V and 0 bases from J, the junction kept 19 bases outside the gene matches. Germline V CDR1 and CDR2: SGHVS, FNYEAQ. CDR3 region: CASSPIPGTESGISYEQYF. The CDR3 DNA follows: TGTGCCAGCAGCCCCATACCCGGGACAGAATCCGGGATCTCCTACGAGCAGTACTTC.

This clonotype was counted a few times. The chain combines TRBV7-9 with TRBJ2-5; D gene unclear. The CDR3 has 14 residues. V shed 1 base and J shed 2 bases, with 8 bases lying between them. Germline V gene sequence: CDR1 SEHNR, CDR2 FQNEAQ (reference sequence). CDR3 sequence (DNA): TGTGCCAGCAGCTTAGTAAAGACGCAAGAGACCCAGTACTTC. It specifies CASSLVKTQETQYF.

The table lists this clonotype with many counts. The chain has TRBV6-2 or TRBV6-3 and TRBJ2-5; 9 nucleotides agree with TRBD2. The CDR3 contains 16 residues. Trimming removed 2 bases from V and 1 base from J; junction bases left unmatched: 5. Germline CDR1 reads MNHEY; CDR2 reads SVGEGT. CDR3 protein: CASSYASGALQETQYF. Written as DNA, the CDR3 is TGTGCCAGCAGTTACGCTAGCGGGGCTCTCCAAGAGACCCAGTACTTC.

This clonotype was recorded many times. This chain connects TRBV5-1 to TRBJ2-1; tentative D call: TRBD2 (6 bases). This CDR3 is built from 15 residues. Per the germline V gene, CDR1 is SGHRS and CDR2 is YFSETQ. The germline V and J ends were trimmed by 0 bases and 10 bases, with 17 bases remaining between them. CDR3: CASSLGVSGGREQFF. The CDR3 DNA is TGCGCCAGCAGCTTGGGTGTCTCCGGGGGACGGGAGCAGTTCTTC. The full variable domain, its missing parts supplied by reference TRBV5-1 and TRBJ2-1, is KAGVTQTPRYLIKTRGQQVTLSCSPISGHRSVSWYQQTPGQGLQFLFEYFSETQRNKGNFPGRFSGRQFSNSRSEMNVSTLELGDSALYLCASSLGVSGGREQFFGPGTRLTVL.

This clonotype was observed a few times. V usage is TRBV29-1 and J usage is TRBJ2-5; TRBD1 is a possible D gene (6 bases). Germline V gene data show CDR1 as SQVTM and CDR2 as ANQGSEA. There are 13 residues in the CDR3. This CDR3 is CSRCQGRQETQYF. DNA of the CDR3: TGCAGTAGATGTCAGGGGCGCCAAGAGACCCAGTACTTC.

This clonotype appeared many times. V usage is TRBV6-5 and J usage is TRBJ1-5; D unclear. The germline V and J ends were trimmed by 0 bases and 0 bases, with 3 bases remaining between them. Germline V gives CDR1 MNHEY, CDR2 SVGAGI. The CDR3 has 14 amino acids. The CDR3 region is CASSYSGSNQPQHF. In DNA form, the CDR3 reads TGTGCCAGCAGTTACTCGGGTAGCAATCAGCCCCAGCATTTT.